One TCR beta chain is described in this entry. Its target is unknown. This specimen comes from a study of blood T cells in healthy people across ages. The wider study: Template switching captured about one barcoded beta molecule per two T cells. Overall study findings and caveats: Diversity estimates from one million T cells were considered underestimates.

A second about 6 to 11 cycle PCR used barcoded and J-beta primers. TCRdb recomputed calls from the 5' RACE reads with MiXCR, one row per CDR3 protein. The sample includes around 1.5 million distinct CDR3 sequences, approximately 38% of them seen just once. This TCR was recovered from a woman in her late teens or twenties in good health. Sequencing was done on a sample of blood.

In nucleotides, the CDR3 is TGCAGTGCTCAAATAAACAGGGTCTATGGCTACACCTTC. Residues: CSAQINRVYGYTF. The chain has TRBV20-1 and TRBJ1-2; possible D gene TRBD1, 6 bases. The length of the CDR3 is 13 residues. Trimming removed 5 bases from V and 4 bases from J, with 14 bases in between. Germline lookup yields CDR1 DFQATT and CDR2 SNEGSKA (reference sequence).